The rows below give T cell receptor beta chains drawn from one sample of a study of cytomegalovirus exposure and HLA in healthy donors. The method was immunoSEQ multiplex PCR; TCRdb's version includes in-frame clones alone and lacks a portion of them. The sample yields about 160,000 clones, 73% seen once. The sample was PBMCs. These receptors came from a woman aged 18-29 years in good health and CMV-seronegative. Each CDR3 is given with its conserved first and last residue. Each record gives: V gene, J gene, clone size, D gene, CDR3 protein, CDR3 DNA. A D gene is named only where the DNA matches it firmly. Expanded clones are given a class, and other clones once, few, many or no size at all.

v_gene: TRBV28; j_gene: TRBJ1-5; abundance: NA; d_gene: TRBD1; CDR3aa: CASSIPVAGGFQPQHF; CDR3nt: TGTGCCAGCAGTATCCCAGTCGCAGGGGGCTTTCAGCCCCAGCATTTT
v_gene: TRBV9; j_gene: TRBJ1-5; abundance: NA; d_gene: NA; CDR3aa: CASSSGTTNQPQHF; CDR3nt: TGTGCCAGCAGTTCCGGGACAACAAATCAGCCCCAGCATTTT
v_gene: TRBV4-3; j_gene: TRBJ1-2; abundance: NA; d_gene: NA; CDR3aa: CASSQGSGFGNYGYTF; CDR3nt: TGCGCCAGCAGCCAAGGCTCAGGGTTTGGGAACTATGGCTACACCTTC
v_gene: TRBV11-1; j_gene: TRBJ2-1; abundance: NA; d_gene: TRBD2; CDR3aa: CASSLARSGGSYNEQFF; CDR3nt: TGTGCCAGCAGCTTAGCCCGGTCGGGGGGCTCCTACAATGAGCAGTTCTTC
v_gene: TRBV9; j_gene: TRBJ2-7; abundance: few; d_gene: TRBD1; CDR3aa: CASSVTPTGGNYEQYF; CDR3nt: TGTGCCAGCAGCGTTACCCCGACAGGGGGTAACTACGAGCAGTACTTC
v_gene: TRBV5-4; j_gene: TRBJ2-5; abundance: once; d_gene: TRBD2; CDR3aa: CASSSPLTSGKETQYF; CDR3nt: TGTGCCAGCAGCTCCCCTCTGACTAGCGGGAAAGAGACCCAGTACTTC
v_gene: TRBV19; j_gene: TRBJ1-2; abundance: NA; d_gene: NA; CDR3aa: CASSAGVNYGYTF; CDR3nt: TGTGCCAGTAGCGCAGGGGTTAACTATGGCTACACCTTC
v_gene: TRBV5-4; j_gene: TRBJ2-1; abundance: NA; d_gene: TRBD2; CDR3aa: CASSLPKRGGGNEQFF; CDR3nt: TGTGCCAGCAGCTTGCCCAAGCGGGGCGGGGGTAATGAGCAGTTCTTC
v_gene: TRBV6-5; j_gene: TRBJ1-2; abundance: few; d_gene: NA; CDR3aa: CASKTDQNYGYTF; CDR3nt: TGTGCCAGTAAGACAGACCAGAACTATGGCTACACCTTC
v_gene: TRBV9; j_gene: TRBJ2-1; abundance: few; d_gene: NA; CDR3aa: CASSVGEVFYEQFF; CDR3nt: TGTGCCAGCAGCGTTGGAGAGGTCTTTTACGAGCAGTTCTTC
v_gene: TRBV28; j_gene: TRBJ1-4; abundance: NA; d_gene: TRBD1; CDR3aa: CASSPTGGSNEKLFF; CDR3nt: TGTGCCAGCAGTCCGACAGGGGGCTCTAATGAAAAACTGTTTTTT
v_gene: TRBV9; j_gene: TRBJ1-2; abundance: NA; d_gene: TRBD1; CDR3aa: CASSPRTGGRNYGYTF; CDR3nt: TGTGCCAGCAGCCCCAGGACAGGGGGCCGGAACTATGGCTACACCTTC
v_gene: TRBV5-6; j_gene: TRBJ2-3; abundance: NA; d_gene: NA; CDR3aa: CASRTGDTQYF; CDR3nt: TGTGCCAGCAGAACGGGAGATACGCAGTATTTT
v_gene: TRBV9; j_gene: TRBJ2-2; abundance: NA; d_gene: TRBD2; CDR3aa: CASSESRAGVNTGELFF; CDR3nt: TGTGCCAGCAGCGAATCCCGAGCGGGGGTGAACACCGGGGAGCTGTTTTTT
v_gene: TRBV2; j_gene: TRBJ2-1; abundance: NA; d_gene: NA; CDR3aa: CASSAQGRGVEQFF; CDR3nt: TGTGCCAGCAGTGCCCAGGGGAGAGGGGTAGAGCAGTTCTTC
v_gene: TRBV9; j_gene: TRBJ1-1; abundance: NA; d_gene: NA; CDR3aa: CASSADPTGTKNTEAFF; CDR3nt: TGTGCCAGCAGCGCAGACCCTACAGGGACGAAGAACACTGAAGCTTTCTTT
v_gene: TRBV7-9; j_gene: TRBJ1-2; abundance: few; d_gene: TRBD1; CDR3aa: CASSLVQRQGPYGYTF; CDR3nt: TGTGCCAGCAGCTTAGTGCAACGACAGGGACCCTATGGCTACACCTTC
v_gene: TRBV19; j_gene: TRBJ2-2; abundance: NA; d_gene: NA; CDR3aa: CASSIRGAGTGELFF; CDR3nt: TGTGCCAGTAGTATTCGGGGGGCGGGCACCGGGGAGCTGTTTTTT
v_gene: TRBV7-2; j_gene: TRBJ2-1; abundance: NA; d_gene: NA; CDR3aa: CASSPRGGAAVDEQFF; CDR3nt: TGTGCCAGCAGCCCGAGAGGGGGGGCGGCAGTCGATGAGCAGTTCTTC
v_gene: TRBV19; j_gene: TRBJ1-6; abundance: once; d_gene: TRBD1; CDR3aa: CASKLGTGLRPLHF; CDR3nt: TGTGCCAGTAAATTGGGGACAGGGCTTCGGCCCCTCCACTTT
v_gene: TRBV7-8; j_gene: TRBJ2-1; abundance: NA; d_gene: TRBD1; CDR3aa: CASSPYRGGEGNEQFF; CDR3nt: TGTGCCAGCAGCCCATACAGGGGCGGAGAGGGCAATGAGCAGTTCTTC
v_gene: TRBV6-6; j_gene: TRBJ1-4; abundance: NA; d_gene: TRBD1; CDR3aa: CASTRKQGAGEKLFF; CDR3nt: TGTGCCAGCACCCGGAAACAGGGGGCAGGTGAAAAACTGTTTTTT
v_gene: TRBV25-1; j_gene: TRBJ1-1; abundance: NA; d_gene: NA; CDR3aa: CASSPDLLTEAFF; CDR3nt: TGTGCCAGCTCCCCGGACTTGCTCACTGAAGCTTTCTTT